The 27 T cell receptor beta chains listed next were all sequenced from one sample in a study of T cell responses to AZD1222 COVID-19 vaccine. Sequencing used immunoSEQ multiplex PCR; TCRdb keeps in-frame clones, though not all of them. The sample carries 100,000 to 150,000 clones, about nine tenths recorded once. The material was peripheral blood, obtained 28 days after the second AZD1222 dose. The receptors stem from an adult who received the AZD1222 COVID-19 vaccine.

In this sample, this clone is medium-sized. This chain connects TRBV4-3 to TRBJ2-2; maybe TRBD1 (6 bases). The CDR3 is made up of 14 amino acids. Trimming cost V 0 bases and J 4 bases, with 6 bases left between them. CDR1 is LGHNA, CDR2 YSLEER, per germline. The CDR3, as DNA: TGCGCCAGCAGCCAAGACAGGGGCACCGGGGAGCTGTTTTTT. It yields the protein CASSQDRGTGELFF.

The rearrangement links TRBV18 to TRBJ1-4; no firm D call. The CDR3 loop spans 13 amino acids. Germline V gene data show CDR1 as KGHSH and CDR2 as LQKENI. Trimming pared 6 bases from V and 5 bases from J, leaving 10 bases between. The CDR3 loop is CASSEGGNEKLFF. CDR3 in DNA: TGTGCCAGCTCCGAGGGAGGGAATGAAAAACTGTTTTTT.

The V call is TRBV5-1, the J call TRBJ2-2; the D is unclear. Germline V gene data show CDR1 as SGHRS and CDR2 as YFSETQ. CDR3 size: 14 residues. Trimming cost V 0 bases and J 0 bases, with 3 bases left between them. The CDR3 region is CASSLVPNTGELFF. The CDR3 nucleotides are TGCGCCAGCAGCTTGGTACCGAACACCGGGGAGCTGTTTTTT.

The chain carries TRBV11-2 and TRBJ2-6; possibly TRBD1 or TRBD2 for D (5 bases each). Per germline, CDR1 SGHAT and CDR2 FQNNGV. Trimming pared 5 bases from V and 3 bases from J, leaving 14 bases between. The length of the CDR3 is 16 residues. The CDR3 nucleotides read TGTGCCAGCAGCCCTAGGGGAGTTGGTGGGGCCAACGTCCTGACTTTC. Protein sequence: CASSPRGVGGANVLTF.

V and J are TRBV21-1 and TRBJ2-3. TRBV21-1 is recorded as a pseudogene. This CDR3 spans 13 amino acids. CDR3 in amino acids: CASSIPQPDTQYF. For the CDR3, the DNA is TGTGCCAGCAGCATACCCCAACCAGATACGCAGTATTTT.

The J gene is TRBJ2-3, the V gene TRBV29-1; 10 bases align to TRBD1. J lost 1 base, V lost 8 bases, and 6 bases had no gene match. Germline CDR1 SQVTM, CDR2 ANQGSEA. This CDR3 comprises 14 residues. This CDR3 is CSFGQGEGTDTQYF. CDR3 nucleotide sequence: TGCAGCTTTGGACAGGGGGAAGGCACAGATACGCAGTATTTT.

V usage is TRBV2 and J usage is TRBJ1-1, with unresolved D. The CDR3 consists of 14 residues. V was cut by 5 bases and J by 1 base, with 11 bases left in between. Germline CDR1 SNHLY, CDR2 FYNNEI. CDR3 sequence: CASSNDGSNTEAFF. CDR3 sequence (DNA): TGTGCCAGCAGTAACGACGGATCGAACACTGAAGCTTTCTTT.

This rearrangement joins TRBV10-1 to TRBJ2-3; the D gene is possibly TRBD1 (5 bases). The CDR3 loop spans 15 amino acids. Germline V CDR1 and CDR2: WNHNN, SYGVQD (reference sequence). V dropped 7 bases and J dropped 0 bases, with 14 bases sitting between them. The chain's CDR3 is CASKFTGLSTDTQYF. For the CDR3, the DNA is TGCGCCAGCAAGTTTACAGGCCTAAGCACAGATACGCAGTATTTT.

The chain is built from TRBV30 and TRBJ2-2; 9 bases are shared with TRBD1. Germline CDR1 GTSNPN, CDR2 SVGIG (reference sequence). The CDR3 consists of 19 residues. Trimming at V came to 3 bases and at J to 2 bases, leaving 16 bases not matched to a gene. In DNA, the CDR3 is TGTGCCTGGAGGGTACCGGGACAGGGAGTTTTGGGAAACACCGGGGAGCTGTTTTTT. Its protein is CAWRVPGQGVLGNTGELFF.

The chain uses TRBV7-8 and TRBJ1-5; D might be TRBD1 (6 bases). Trimming took 5 bases from V and 1 from J, leaving 18 bases between them. The CDR3 extends over 17 amino acids. CDR1 is SGHVS and CDR2 is FQNEAQ in the germline V gene. The CDR3 sequence is CASSPSRDIRSNQPQHF. The CDR3 nucleotides are TGTGCCAGCAGCCCCTCACGGGACATCAGGAGCAATCAGCCCCAGCATTTT.

This clone was counted a single time. The chain is built from TRBV5-4 and TRBJ2-3; D is uncertain. Per the germline V gene, CDR1 is SGHNT and CDR2 is YYREEE (reference sequence). The CDR3 covers 15 residues. The V end lost 0 bases, the J end lost 5 bases, and 13 bases lay between the germline ends. The CDR3 region is CASSLGLKIVDTQYF. The CDR3 bases are TGTGCCAGCAGCTTGGGCCTGAAAATTGTAGATACGCAGTATTTT.

The chain has TRBV5-1 and TRBJ1-1; a weak D match, TRBD1 (5 bases). The CDR3 contains 13 residues. Germline lookup yields CDR1 SGHRS and CDR2 YFSETQ. Deletions cut 6 bases from V and 4 bases from J, with 13 bases between. CDR3 amino acids: CASTWGFTTEAFF. CDR3 DNA sequence: TGCGCCAGCACTTGGGGGTTTACCACTGAAGCTTTCTTT.

This chain connects TRBV4-2 to TRBJ2-3, with D unclear. With 0 bases removed from V and 1 base from J, the gap between germline ends came to 11 bases. The CDR3 sequence is 16 residues long. From germline, CDR1 is LGHNA and CDR2 YNFKEQ. The CDR3 DNA reads TGTGCCAGCAGCCAAGATATGCCTAGAGGCACAGATACGCAGTATTTT. This codes for CASSQDMPRGTDTQYF.

This chain links TRBV4-3 with TRBJ1-1; no reliable D call. The CDR3 spans 16 residues. The germline gives CDR1 LGHNA, CDR2 YSLEER. The V end lost 0 bases, the J end lost 0 bases, and 11 bases lay between the germline ends. The DNA of the CDR3 is TGCGCCAGCAGCCAAGAGAGTCCGGCCATGAACACTGAAGCTTTCTTT. Residues: CASSQESPAMNTEAFF.

The chain is built from TRBV6-5 and TRBJ2-3, with a tentative D call TRBD2 (6 bases). With 0 bases removed from V and 6 bases from J, the gap between germline ends came to 13 bases. Germline lookup yields CDR1 MNHEY and CDR2 SVGAGI. There are 15 residues in the CDR3. This CDR3 is CASSYSTSGGDTQYF. The CDR3, as DNA: TGTGCCAGCAGTTACTCCACTAGTGGAGGGGATACGCAGTATTTT.

The rearrangement uses TRBV4-2 and TRBJ2-7, with D tentatively TRBD2 (6 bases). The ends were cut back, 6 bases at V and 6 bases at J, with 15 bases in the middle. In germline, CDR1 is LGHNA, CDR2 YNFKEQ. The CDR3 consists of 13 residues. Here the CDR3 DNA reads TGTGCCAGCAGTCCGACAGCGCGGGGCGAGCAGTACTTC. Translating it yields CASSPTARGEQYF.

This clone was found once. The J gene is TRBJ2-7, the V gene TRBV7-9, with 9 bases lining up with TRBD2. CDR3 size: 15 residues. Germline assignment: CDR1 SEHNR and CDR2 FQNEAQ (reference sequence). With 3 bases clipped from V and 3 bases from J, the junction kept 6 bases outside the gene matches. DNA for the CDR3: TGTGCCAGCAGCTTTGGGCGGGGGGGCCTCTACGAGCAGTACTTC. Translating gives CASSFGRGGLYEQYF.

Here the CDR3 DNA reads TGTGCCAGCTCACCAGGTAGCGATTCACCCCTCCACTTT. Translation: CASSPGSDSPLHF. The chain has TRBV18 and TRBJ1-6; D unresolved. The CDR3 sequence is 13 residues long. Germline V gives CDR1 KGHSH, CDR2 LQKENI. V shed 2 bases and J shed 8 bases, with 7 bases lying between them.

The chain links TRBV7-2 to TRBJ2-5; 10 bases are shared with TRBD2. Trimming at V came to 5 bases and at J to 5 bases, leaving 5 bases not matched to a gene. The CDR3 covers 14 residues. Germline V gene data show CDR1 as SGHTA and CDR2 as FQGNSA. The chain's CDR3 is CASSGSGGAETQYF. The CDR3 DNA reads TGTGCCAGCAGCGGAAGCGGGGGGGCGGAGACCCAGTACTTC.

This clone was counted a few times. In the same sample, other DNA sequences code for this CDR3. The chain uses TRBV7-2 and TRBJ1-1; D not certain. CDR3 length equals 13 residues. Trimming shortened V by 4 bases and J by 0 bases, and 6 bases separated the two germline ends. Germline CDR1 is SGHTA and CDR2 is FQGNSA. The CDR3 loop reads CASSSDMNTEAFF. CDR3 sequence (DNA): TGTGCCAGCAGCTCTGATATGAACACTGAAGCTTTCTTT.

This chain uses TRBV10-3 with TRBJ2-7; D unresolved. The germline V gene has CDR1 ENHRY and CDR2 SYGVKD. The CDR3 contains 13 residues. Trimming removed 3 bases from V and 3 bases from J, with 9 bases in between. The CDR3 is CAISDYQDYEQYF. CDR3 sequence (DNA): TGTGCCATCAGTGACTACCAGGACTACGAGCAGTACTTC.

The chain is built from TRBV3-1 (or the pseudogene TRBV3-2) and TRBJ1-4; D is perhaps TRBD1 (6 bases). The CDR3 loop spans 15 amino acids. The germline gives CDR1 LGHDT, CDR2 YNNKEL (reference sequence). Trimming stripped 0 bases from V and 7 bases from J, with 12 bases between. The CDR3 spells CASSQEGGRREKLFF. CDR3 coding DNA: TGTGCCAGCAGCCAAGAAGGGGGGAGGCGTGAAAAACTGTTTTTT.

The V gene is TRBV3-1 (or the pseudogene TRBV3-2), the J gene TRBJ1-1; no clear D. V was pared by 4 bases and J by 7 bases, with 13 bases between. Looked up from germline, CDR1 is LGHDT and CDR2 is YNNKEL (reference sequence). This CDR3 is 13 amino acids long. As DNA, the CDR3 is TGTGCCAGCAGCCCCTGGGCCGAAGGTGAAGCTTTCTTT. This sequence encodes CASSPWAEGEAFF.

This sequence joins TRBV28 and TRBJ1-2, with D maybe TRBD1 (5 bases). There are 17 residues in the CDR3. Trimming pared 3 bases from V and 2 bases from J, leaving 19 bases between. CDR1 is MDHEN and CDR2 is SYDVKM in the germline V gene. CDR3 DNA: TGTGCCAGCAGTTTGTGGGACCCCCTAAACTTCAACTATGGCTACACCTTC. The encoded protein is CASSLWDPLNFNYGYTF.

This chain connects TRBV19 to TRBJ2-1; tentatively, D is TRBD1 or TRBD2 (5 bases each). Germline CDR1 LNHDA, CDR2 SQIVND (reference sequence). The CDR3 consists of 14 residues. Deletions cut 10 bases from V and 0 bases from J, with 13 bases between. CDR3: CATGTTSSYNEQFF. CDR3 DNA: TGTGCCACAGGGACCACGAGCTCCTACAATGAGCAGTTCTTC. Using reference TRBV19 and TRBJ2-1 for the parts outside the CDR3, the full variable domain is DGGITQSPKYLFRKEGQNVTLSCEQNLNHDAMYWYRQDPGQGLRLIYYSQIVNDFQKGDIAEGYSVSREKKESFPLTVTSAQKNPTAFYLCATGTTSSYNEQFFGPGTRLTVL.

The chain recombines TRBV7-2 with TRBJ1-6; D remains ambiguous. Trimming left V 0 bases short and J 10 bases short, with 4 bases between. The CDR3 covers 12 residues. Germline V lookup: CDR1 SGHTA, CDR2 FQGNSA. This CDR3 is CASSLANSPLHF. CDR3 coding DNA: TGTGCCAGCAGCTTAGCGAACTCACCCCTCCACTTT.

The chain uses TRBV6-6 and TRBJ2-6, with no clear D. The germline V and J ends were trimmed by 2 bases and 0 bases, with 5 bases remaining between them. The length of the CDR3 is 15 residues. The germline gives CDR1 MNHNY, CDR2 SVGAGI (reference sequence). The CDR3 DNA follows: TGTGCCAGCAGTTACCTGAGCTCTGGGGCCAACGTCCTGACTTTC. This translates into CASSYLSSGANVLTF.